This TCR beta chain derives from a study of blood T cell repertoires in COVID-19. This table comes from immunoSEQ multiplex PCR, and its TCRdb copy is limited to in-frame clones, with some not included. The profile shows roughly 140,000 clones, 65% to 90% of them singletons. The clonotype originates from a man in his forties or fifties with acute or convalescent COVID-19. The sample was peripheral blood.

The CDR3 coding sequence is TGTGCCAGCAGCTTATTCGGGCGGGAACCTAGCACAGATACGCAGTATTTT. Its translation is CASSLFGREPSTDTQYF. The chain recombines TRBV7-9 with TRBJ2-3; a weak D match, TRBD2 (6 bases). The V gene's germline CDR1 is SEHNR and CDR2 FQNEAQ (reference sequence). With 2 bases removed from V and 0 bases from J, the gap between germline ends came to 15 bases. The CDR3 totals 17 residues.